The clone carrying this T cell receptor (beta chain) was observed a handful of times. The antigen remains undetermined. This sample stems from a study of T cell clonotyping in hematopoietic cell transplantation. Study-level points and caveats: Recipient TCR diversity dropped after transplant; expanded clonotypes rose from day 30 to 180. CD4 and CD8 repertoire contributions could not be separated without sorting.

Recipient blood drawn about 28 days pretransplant and days 30, 100, 180 after. Generated by immunoSEQ multiplex PCR, the TCRdb table keeps only in-frame clones and is missing some. The sample consists of about 15,000 clones, over 75% of them appearing once. The source material was PBMCs, sampled 100 days after allogeneic stem cell transplant. The source of this sequence is a male patient in his fifties or sixties who had an allogeneic stem cell transplant from an unrelated donor, so T cells may come from the graft donor. Some clones in this sample may be carry-over from other donors' samples.

Here the CDR3 DNA reads TGTGCCAGTTCAGGGGGTTCTGGCTACACCTTC. As protein: CASSGGSGYTF. This chain links TRBV6-1 with TRBJ1-2; 7 bases line up with TRBD1. From germline, CDR1 is MNHNS and CDR2 SASEGT. J lost 7 bases, V lost 9 bases, and 5 bases had no gene match. The CDR3 contains 11 residues.